This TCR beta chain is from a study of blood T cell repertoires in COVID-19. Study-wide background: The samples span acute and convalescent COVID-19 from the United States, Italy and Spain.

As handled by the study authors: Amplification from reference gene primers served as the basis for estimated nucleated cell counts. The repertoire was sequenced with immunoSEQ multiplex PCR; TCRdb's copy has only in-frame clones and lacks some. V, J and clone size are taken as reported in that table, and D and trimming were inferred from the DNA itself. The sample yields 80,000 to 130,000 clones, about 86% seen once. V lost 5 bases to trimming and J lost 2 bases, with 10 bases between them. Germline lookup yields CDR1 LNHDA and CDR2 SQIVND (reference sequence). The CDR3 runs to 14 residues. Before being deemed recovered, Cohort 3 donors had two negative PCRs, clearance, or symptom resolution.

Source material: PBMCs or T cells enriched from blood (not recorded which). The chain recombines TRBV19 with TRBJ2-1; D is uncertain. The receptor was derived from a woman between 45 and 60 years old who had recovered from COVID-19. DNA for the CDR3: TGTGCCAGTAGTTTTCAGTCGACCTACAATGAGCAGTTCTTC. It yields the protein CASSFQSTYNEQFF.